These 27 T cell receptor beta chains came from one sample sequenced in a study of blood T cell repertoires in COVID-19. TCRdb keeps only in-frame clones here, not all; method: immunoSEQ multiplex PCR. Counted here are approximately 82,000 clones, approximately 78% occurring once; the ten biggest clones make up around 7%. Material: peripheral blood. These receptors all come from a man between 45 and 60 years old with active or convalescent COVID-19.

This chain uses TRBV2 with TRBJ1-2, with 7 bases identical to TRBD1. CDR1 and CDR2 (germline): SNHLY, FYNNEI. There are 13 residues in the CDR3. V shed 7 bases, J shed 4 bases, and the junction held 6 bases outside the gene matches. This CDR3 is CASIATGTYGYTF. Here the CDR3 DNA reads TGTGCCAGCATAGCGACAGGGACCTATGGCTACACCTTC.

J is TRBJ2-5 and V is TRBV7-9; D is ambiguous. V dropped 5 bases and J dropped 7 bases, with 8 bases sitting between them. Germline V CDR1 and CDR2: SEHNR, FQNEAQ (reference sequence). The CDR3 contains 11 residues. CDR3 coding DNA: TGTGCCAGCAGCGCAGGTGGGACCCAGTACTTC. This sequence encodes CASSAGGTQYF.

The chain has TRBV7-8 and TRBJ2-1; possible D gene TRBD1, 5 bases. The CDR3 runs to 16 residues. Germline lookup yields CDR1 SGHVS and CDR2 FQNEAQ. V lost 5 bases, J lost 5 bases, and 19 bases lay in between. This CDR3 is CASSKTNAAGNNEQFF. Here the CDR3 DNA reads TGTGCCAGCAGCAAAACGAATGCGGCAGGGAACAATGAGCAGTTCTTC.

V and J are TRBV2 and TRBJ1-6, with 8 positions matching TRBD1. CDR1 is SNHLY, CDR2 FYNNEI, per germline. V lost 6 bases to trimming and J lost 6 bases; unmatched junction nucleotides: 7. The CDR3 sequence is 15 residues long. CDR3 loop: CASSPRTGTNSPLHF. CDR3 DNA: TGTGCCAGCAGCCCAAGGACAGGGACTAATTCACCCCTCCACTTT.

This clone was counted once. V gene TRBV19 combines with J gene TRBJ2-7; 9 bases agree with TRBD2. This CDR3 has 14 amino acids. From germline, CDR1 is LNHDA and CDR2 SQIVND (reference sequence). V lost 5 bases, J lost 3 bases, and 5 bases stayed unmatched. The CDR3: CASSPGLAIYEQYF. As DNA, the CDR3 is TGTGCCAGTAGTCCGGGACTAGCAATCTACGAGCAGTACTTC.

This chain connects TRBV27 to TRBJ1-1; no clear D gene. Per the germline V gene, CDR1 is MNHEY and CDR2 is SMNVEV (reference sequence). The V and J ends lost 6 bases and 0 bases respectively, with 17 bases between them. The CDR3 is 16 residues long. The CDR3 here is CASSPDYFGMNTEAFF. DNA of the CDR3: TGTGCCAGCAGCCCGGACTACTTTGGGATGAACACTGAAGCTTTCTTT.

The CDR3 spells CASSLDRVDEKLFF. DNA for the CDR3: TGCGCCAGCAGCTTAGACAGGGTTGATGAAAAACTGTTTTTT. The rearrangement links TRBV5-1 to TRBJ1-4, with 7 nucleotides matching TRBD1. The CDR3 loop spans 14 amino acids. V lost 2 bases and J lost 6; bases outside the gene matches: 4. Germline lookup yields CDR1 SGHRS and CDR2 YFSETQ.

The chain carries TRBV18 and TRBJ1-3; D is unclear. CDR1 and CDR2 from the germline V gene are KGHSH and LQKENI. The CDR3 covers 16 residues. The ends were cut back, 3 bases at V and 0 bases at J, with 12 bases in the middle. CDR3 in amino acids: CASSPNSRDSGNTIYF. The DNA for the CDR3 is TGTGCCAGCTCACCCAATAGCCGGGACTCTGGAAACACCATATATTTT.

CDR3 coding DNA: TGCGCCAGCAGCCAAGATAATCCGGGGTTCAATCAGCCCCAGCATTTT. It translates to CASSQDNPGFNQPQHF. V usage is TRBV4-1 and J usage is TRBJ1-5; D remains unclear. The CDR3 covers 16 residues. The ends were cut back, 0 bases at V and 3 bases at J, with 12 bases in the middle. Germline V gene lookup returns CDR1 MGHRA and CDR2 YSYEKL.

V gene TRBV19 combines with J gene TRBJ2-5; 8 nucleotides align to TRBD1. CDR3 length: 15 residues. V gave up 5 bases and J gave up 5 bases; unmatched junction bases: 10. Germline CDR1 LNHDA, CDR2 SQIVND (reference sequence). Here the CDR3 reads CASSLGQGAWETQYF. In DNA form, the CDR3 reads TGTGCCAGTAGTTTAGGACAGGGTGCTTGGGAGACCCAGTACTTC.

The CDR3 loop reads CASSLGGLGYEQFF. In DNA, the CDR3 is TGTGCCAGCAGCTTAGGGGGACTAGGCTATGAGCAGTTCTTC. V is TRBV11-2 and J is TRBJ2-1, with TRBD2 matching over 8 bases. CDR1 is SGHAT and CDR2 is FQNNGV in the germline V gene. The CDR3 loop spans 14 amino acids. Trimming removed 1 base from V and 8 bases from J; junction bases left unmatched: 4.

The chain is built from TRBV20-1 and TRBJ2-5; 12 bases align to TRBD2. CDR3 size: 14 residues. Per the germline V gene, CDR1 is DFQATT and CDR2 is SNEGSKA (reference sequence). After removal of 3 bases from V and 2 bases from J, the junction contained 1 base not matched to a gene. For the CDR3, the DNA is TGCAGTGCTAGTGGGACTAGCGGGCAAGAGACCCAGTACTTC. Translating it yields CSASGTSGQETQYF.

This rearrangement joins TRBV25-1 to TRBJ1-4, with 7 bases identical to TRBD1. Germline V gene sequence: CDR1 MGHDK, CDR2 SYGVNS. V dropped 3 bases and J dropped 7; count of bases not matched to a gene: 5. This CDR3 comprises 14 residues. CDR3 residues: CASSDGTEVEKLFF. CDR3 coding DNA: TGTGCCAGCAGTGATGGGACAGAGGTTGAAAAACTGTTTTTT.

V and J are TRBV28 and TRBJ2-4; 8 positions agree with TRBD1. Trimming at V came to 7 bases and at J to 2 bases, leaving 13 bases not matched to a gene. The V gene's germline CDR1 is MDHEN and CDR2 SYDVKM. CDR3 length equals 17 residues. In DNA, the CDR3 is TGTGCCAGCACTATCCCGGCAGGGGGCGGGACCAAAAACATTCAGTACTTC. Its protein is CASTIPAGGGTKNIQYF.

The V and J genes are TRBV5-1 and TRBJ1-1, with D hard to call. The V gene lost 0 bases and the J gene lost 3 bases, with 12 bases spanning the gap. The CDR3 extends over 15 amino acids. Germline CDR1 reads SGHRS; CDR2 reads YFSETQ. The CDR3 is CASSLGLPEDTEAFF. CDR3 nucleotides: TGCGCCAGCAGCTTGGGCCTTCCAGAGGACACTGAAGCTTTCTTT.

The chain employs TRBV19 and TRBJ1-6; maybe TRBD1 (5 bases). CDR3 size: 15 residues. Germline lookup yields CDR1 LNHDA and CDR2 SQIVND (reference sequence). V dropped 7 bases and J dropped 3 bases, with 13 bases sitting between them. CDR3 amino acids: CASTTHGGYNSPLHF. The DNA for the CDR3 is TGTGCCAGTACCACCCACGGGGGCTATAATTCACCCCTCCACTTT. Drawing the rest from reference TRBV19 and TRBJ1-6, the complete variable domain is DGGITQSPKYLFRKEGQNVTLSCEQNLNHDAMYWYRQDPGQGLRLIYYSQIVNDFQKGDIAEGYSVSREKKESFPLTVTSAQKNPTAFYLCASTTHGGYNSPLHFGNGTRLTVT.

This chain connects TRBV5-1 to TRBJ2-5, with 8 bases identical to TRBD1. The CDR3 is 14 amino acids. The V and J ends lost 3 bases and 1 base, in that order; junction bases with no gene match: 2. CDR1 SGHRS and CDR2 YFSETQ come from the germline V gene. In DNA form, the CDR3 reads TGCGCCAGCAGCTGGGGGACAGGCCAAGAGACCCAGTACTTC. Translation gives CASSWGTGQETQYF.

The chain carries TRBV3-1 (or the pseudogene TRBV3-2) and TRBJ1-2, with 7 bases that match TRBD1. The V and J ends lost 4 bases and 3 bases, in that order; junction bases with no gene match: 2. The CDR3 runs to 13 residues. CDR1 and CDR2 from the germline V gene are LGHDT and YNNKEL (reference sequence). CDR3 residues: CASSLGTDYGYTF. CDR3 nucleotides: TGTGCCAGCAGCCTCGGGACAGACTATGGCTACACCTTC.

This clone was detected a few times. V is TRBV7-9 and J is TRBJ1-2; 10 bases are a match to TRBD1. Germline V gene lookup returns CDR1 SEHNR and CDR2 FQNEAQ (reference sequence). V gave up 7 bases and J gave up 4 bases; unmatched junction bases: 6. This CDR3 is built from 14 residues. The CDR3 coding sequence is TGTGCCAGCAATAGGGGACAGGGGCTCTATGGCTACACCTTC. Its protein is CASNRGQGLYGYTF. Full variable domain (missing parts from reference TRBV7-9 and TRBJ1-2): DTGVSQNPRHKITKRGQNVTFRCDPISEHNRLYWYRQTLGQGPEFLTYFQNEAQLEKSRLLSDRFSAERPKGSFSTLEIQRTEQGDSAMYLCASNRGQGLYGYTFGSGTRLTVV.

This chain connects TRBV5-5 to TRBJ2-5; D is undetermined. The length of the CDR3 is 12 residues. The germline V gene has CDR1 SGHKS and CDR2 YYEKEE (reference sequence). V was clipped by 1 base and J by 3 bases, with 4 bases between them. CDR3 sequence: CASSLIKETQYF. Here the CDR3 DNA reads TGTGCCAGCAGCTTGATTAAAGAGACCCAGTACTTC. The variable domain in full, completed from reference TRBV5-5 and TRBJ2-5, reads DAGVTQSPTHLIKTRGQQVTLRCSPISGHKSVSWYQQVLGQGPQFIFQYYEKEERGRGNFPDRFSARQFPNYSSELNVNALLLGDSALYLCASSLIKETQYFGPGTRLLVL.

The chain employs TRBV10-3 and TRBJ1-5, with a tentative D call TRBD1 (5 bases). The CDR3 contains 15 residues. Trimming cost V 0 bases and J 7 bases, with 13 bases left between them. Per germline, CDR1 ENHRY and CDR2 SYGVKD. The CDR3 reads CAISESGGLGQPQHF. The CDR3 region has the DNA TGTGCCATCAGTGAGTCTGGGGGGTTGGGGCAGCCCCAGCATTTT.

V gene TRBV5-1 combines with J gene TRBJ2-1, with 9 positions matching TRBD1. The CDR3 loop spans 17 amino acids. The germline CDR1 and CDR2 sequences are SGHRS and YFSETQ. After removal of 3 bases from V and 5 bases from J, the junction contained 12 bases not matched to a gene. The CDR3 protein is CASSSGYRDRVNNEQFF. CDR3 DNA sequence: TGCGCCAGCAGCTCCGGGTACCGGGACAGGGTGAACAATGAGCAGTTCTTC.

The V call is TRBV3-1 (or the pseudogene TRBV3-2), the J call TRBJ2-1, with a possible D match to TRBD1 (6 bases). From germline, CDR1 is LGHDT and CDR2 YNNKEL (reference sequence). The CDR3 consists of 14 residues. With 7 bases removed from V and 4 bases from J, the gap between germline ends came to 14 bases. DNA for the CDR3: TGTGCCAGCACCGTCGGACAGACTTACAATGAGCAGTTCTTC. Translated, it gives CASTVGQTYNEQFF.

This CDR3 reads CASSYPDRGAEAFF. DNA of the CDR3: TGTGCCAGCAGTTACCCGGACAGGGGCGCTGAAGCTTTCTTT. The rearrangement joins TRBV28 to TRBJ1-1, with TRBD1 identical over 9 bases. Germline loops: CDR1 MDHEN, CDR2 SYDVKM. Losses at the gene ends were 4 bases for V and 6 bases for J; bases not matched to a gene: 6. The CDR3 length is 14 residues.

This clone has a handful of counts. The chain joins TRBV28 to TRBJ1-2, with unresolved D. Between the trimmed V and J ends, which lost 5 bases and 3 bases, there was a span of 10 bases. This CDR3 spans 13 amino acids. In germline, CDR1 is MDHEN, CDR2 SYDVKM. The CDR3 loop is CASSPSTDYGYTF. Here the CDR3 DNA reads TGTGCCAGCAGTCCGAGCACGGACTATGGCTACACCTTC.

The gene calls are TRBV2 and TRBJ1-3; D remains unclear. The length of the CDR3 is 16 residues. Germline V lookup: CDR1 SNHLY, CDR2 FYNNEI. Trimming took 2 bases from V and 1 from J, leaving 12 bases between them. The CDR3 nucleotides read TGTGCCAGCAGTGAAAATCCAGAACCATCTGGAAACACCATATATTTT. Its protein is CASSENPEPSGNTIYF.

The gene calls are TRBV7-2 and TRBJ1-1, with 8 bases lining up with TRBD1. The CDR3 has 15 amino acids. With 5 bases clipped from V and 6 bases from J, the junction kept 11 bases outside the gene matches. Germline CDR1 SGHTA, CDR2 FQGNSA. CDR3 nucleotides: TGTGCCAGCAGCCCGATGACAGGGGTGGGGTCTGAAGCTTTCTTT. Residues: CASSPMTGVGSEAFF.